The 25 T cell receptor beta chains reported below all come from one sample, sequenced in a study of blood T cells in healthy people across ages (dated by TCRdb to the mid-2010s). Libraries came from 5' RACE. Sequenced using an Illumina HiSeq 2500. A second PCR of about 7 to 12 cycles was run with a J-beta primer mix and a sample-barcoded 5' primer. In TCRdb, the public reads were trimmed at Q25 with fastp and aligned with MiXCR, with productive beta chains retained. Identical CDR3 protein sequences are pooled into one entry, listed with their most common genes and DNA. For this sample the table gives about a million distinct CDR3 sequences, of which around 48% were detected only once. The top ten clonotypes cover 13% of the sample. Sequenced sample: blood. The origin of the receptors is a young man in good health.

The chain is built from TRBV13 and TRBJ2-1; D might be TRBD2 (5 bases). The CDR3 is made up of 16 amino acids. Looked up from germline, CDR1 is PRHDT and CDR2 is FYEKMQ (reference sequence). Trimming stripped 0 bases from V and 0 bases from J, with 9 bases between. The CDR3 here is CASSLGDYGSYNEQFF. The CDR3 region has the DNA TGTGCCAGCAGCTTAGGTGACTACGGCTCCTACAATGAGCAGTTCTTC. Full variable domain (outside the CDR3, taken from reference TRBV13 and TRBJ2-1): AAGVIQSPRHLIKEKRETATLKCYPIPRHDTVYWYQQGPGQDPQFLISFYEKMQSDKGSIPDRFSAQQFSDYHSELNMSSLELGDSALYFCASSLGDYGSYNEQFFGPGTRLTVL.

The chain employs TRBV7-2 and TRBJ2-7, with D possibly being TRBD2 (6 bases). The CDR3 is 13 residues long. V lost 8 bases to trimming and J lost 4 bases, with 15 bases between them. Germline CDR1 SGHTA, CDR2 FQGNSA. CDR3 nucleotide sequence: TGTGCCAGCCGATCCGGGACTCAGTACGAGCAGTACTTC. Residues: CASRSGTQYEQYF.

In this sample, this clonotype turned up a few times. The V and J genes are TRBV5-1 and TRBJ2-7, with unresolved D. The V end was cut by 3 bases, the J end by 1 base, with 8 bases between. The V gene's germline CDR1 is SGHRS and CDR2 YFSETQ. The CDR3 is made up of 13 amino acids. CDR3 loop: CASSSESSYEQYF. Written as DNA, the CDR3 is TGCGCCAGCAGCTCAGAGAGTTCCTACGAGCAGTACTTC.

This chain links TRBV12-3 or TRBV12-4 with TRBJ1-4; the D is unclear. There are 11 residues in the CDR3. Trimming pared 6 bases from V and 11 bases from J, leaving 10 bases between. CDR3 nucleotides: TGTGCCAGCAGCGCCGCGGGGAAACTGTTTTTT. Its protein product is CASSAAGKLFF.

This clonotype was counted between two and nine times. V gene TRBV27 combines with J gene TRBJ2-7; D is perhaps TRBD1 or TRBD2 (5 bases each). Germline V gives CDR1 MNHEY, CDR2 SMNVEV (reference sequence). This CDR3 region has 13 residues. V shed 6 bases and J shed 0 bases, with 9 bases lying between them. The CDR3 region is CASRSGHSYEQYF. Written as DNA, the CDR3 is TGTGCCAGCAGGTCGGGGCACTCCTACGAGCAGTACTTC.

This clonotype occurred a few times. The rearrangement links TRBV12-3 or TRBV12-4 to TRBJ2-3, with TRBD2 matching over 7 bases. V dropped 6 bases and J dropped 3; count of bases not matched to a gene: 6. The CDR3 is 14 residues long. In DNA, the CDR3 is TGTGCCAGCAGCGGACTAGTTTATACAGATACGCAGTATTTT. This encodes CASSGLVYTDTQYF.

This clonotype was recorded a few times. This chain connects TRBV4-1 to TRBJ1-5; no firm D call. Trimming shortened V by 3 bases and J by 2 bases, and 8 bases separated the two germline ends. Germline values: CDR1 MGHRA, CDR2 YSYEKL. The CDR3 is 14 residues long. CDR3 protein: CASSHADGNQPQHF. CDR3 coding DNA: TGCGCCAGCAGCCACGCGGACGGCAATCAGCCCCAGCATTTT.

In this sample, this clonotype turned up a few times. CDR3 residues: CSVILGRDMQETQYF. The CDR3 region has the DNA TGCAGCGTGATCCTTGGACGGGACATGCAAGAGACCCAGTACTTC. The chain has TRBV29-1 and TRBJ2-5; TRBD1 is a possible D gene (6 bases). CDR1 and CDR2 (germline): SQVTM, ANQGSEA. The CDR3 has 15 residues. The V end was cut by 6 bases, the J end by 2 bases, with 19 bases between.

On this clonotype: Possible read error: a much larger clone is one base away. The CDR3 region is CASSGIAGGTVEDTQYF. CDR3 sequence (DNA): TGCGCCAGCAGCGGTATAGCGGGGGGGACGGTCGAAGATACGCAGTATTTT. The chain joins TRBV4-1 to TRBJ2-3; 11 nucleotides align to TRBD2. Germline V CDR1 and CDR2: MGHRA, YSYEKL. The CDR3 loop spans 17 amino acids. V trimming: 5 bases; J trimming: 5 bases; junction bases outside the gene matches: 12.

The rearrangement joins TRBV4-3 to TRBJ2-1; no clear D gene. Trimming took 2 bases from V and 0 from J, leaving 8 bases between them. Germline lookup yields CDR1 LGHNA and CDR2 YSLEER. This CDR3 spans 15 amino acids. CDR3 coding DNA: TGCGCCAGCAGCCAAAGTCAGTTCTCCTACAATGAGCAGTTCTTC. Protein sequence: CASSQSQFSYNEQFF.

This chain links TRBV5-1 with TRBJ2-3, with TRBD2 matching 8 bases. Per germline, CDR1 SGHRS and CDR2 YFSETQ. The ends lost 3 bases at V and 5 bases at J; junction bases unmatched: 2. The CDR3 sequence is 13 residues long. The CDR3: CASSSAGGDTQYF. The CDR3 DNA is TGCGCCAGCAGCTCGGCGGGGGGAGATACGCAGTATTTT.

This clonotype was detected only once. This sequence joins TRBV4-1 and TRBJ1-5, with 12 nucleotides matching TRBD1. Per the germline V gene, CDR1 is MGHRA and CDR2 is YSYEKL. The CDR3 covers 16 residues. Trimming took 0 bases from V and 6 from J; bases not matched to a gene: 3. CDR3 bases: TGCGCCAGCAGCCAAGAAGGGACAGGGGGCTTTCAGCCCCAGCATTTT. This sequence encodes CASSQEGTGGFQPQHF.

The chain is built from TRBV24-1 and TRBJ2-2; D uncertain. CDR1 KGHDR and CDR2 SFDVKD come from the germline V gene. V dropped 5 bases and J dropped 5 bases, with 8 bases sitting between them. This CDR3 contains 13 residues. The CDR3 DNA reads TGTGCCACCAGTGCACAGCCAACCGGGGAGCTGTTTTTT. Encoded protein: CATSAQPTGELFF.

This clonotype has just a few counts. V is TRBV4-2 and J is TRBJ1-5; 9 bases line up with TRBD1. The J segment lost 0 bases and the V segment lost 3 bases, leaving 12 bases of the junction unmatched. Looked up from germline, CDR1 is LGHNA and CDR2 is YNFKEQ. The CDR3 is 19 amino acids. DNA of the CDR3: TGTGCCAGCAGCCATCGGACAGGGGATAGACCCTATAGCAATCAGCCCCAGCATTTT. Protein sequence: CASSHRTGDRPYSNQPQHF.

As to this clonotype: A read error may be the cause here, since a much bigger clone is one base away. The V and J genes are TRBV24-1 and TRBJ2-1; 8 bases fit TRBD1. This CDR3 comprises 15 residues. CDR1 is KGHDR and CDR2 is SFDVKD in the germline V gene. CDR3 sequence: CVTSADGQGHNEQFF. CDR3 DNA: TGTGTCACCAGTGCCGACGGACAGGGCCACAATGAGCAGTTCTTC.

The CDR3 DNA follows: TGTGCCAGCAGCGTAGGGGACAGACGCTCCTACGAGCAGTACTTC. The encoded protein is CASSVGDRRSYEQYF. The genes are TRBV9 and TRBJ2-7; TRBD1 matches 7 bases. Losses at the gene ends were 0 bases for V and 0 bases for J; bases not matched to a gene: 3. CDR3 length: 15 residues. In germline, CDR1 is SGDLS, CDR2 YYNGEE.

This chain connects TRBV10-3 to TRBJ1-1; possible D gene TRBD1, 6 bases. The V end was cut by 0 bases, the J end by 3 bases, with 14 bases between. The CDR3 spans 16 residues. Looked up from germline, CDR1 is ENHRY and CDR2 is SYGVKD. DNA of the CDR3: TGTGCCATCAGTGAGTCGAAGGGCAGGGGTGACACTGAAGCTTTCTTT. It yields the protein CAISESKGRGDTEAFF.

The chain combines TRBV4-2 with TRBJ2-3; the match to TRBD2 covers 15 bases. The germline gives CDR1 LGHNA, CDR2 YNFKEQ. J gave up 0 bases and V 4 bases, and 8 bases lay outside the gene matches. The CDR3 contains 19 residues. The CDR3 DNA follows: TGTGCCAGCAGCCCCCTAGGACTAGCGGGGGGGCCTAGCACAGATACGCAGTATTTT. This encodes CASSPLGLAGGPSTDTQYF.

The genes are TRBV19 and TRBJ2-7; possible D gene TRBD1, 6 bases. Per germline, CDR1 LNHDA and CDR2 SQIVND (reference sequence). The CDR3 extends over 13 amino acids. Trimming took off 4 bases at V and 3 bases at J, with 10 bases between the two ends. The CDR3 loop reads CASSTGTIYEQYF. The DNA for the CDR3 is TGTGCCAGTAGTACCGGGACAATCTACGAGCAGTACTTC. Full variable domain (outside the CDR3, taken from reference TRBV19 and TRBJ2-7): DGGITQSPKYLFRKEGQNVTLSCEQNLNHDAMYWYRQDPGQGLRLIYYSQIVNDFQKGDIAEGYSVSREKKESFPLTVTSAQKNPTAFYLCASSTGTIYEQYFGPGTRLTVT.

The chain has TRBV5-1 and TRBJ1-6, with a possible D match to TRBD1 (5 bases). Germline V gene data show CDR1 as SGHRS and CDR2 as YFSETQ. The CDR3 sequence is 17 residues long. Trimming removed 0 bases at V and 7 bases at J, with 17 bases between. CDR3 region: CASSLGSQGAENSPLHF. CDR3 nucleotide sequence: TGCGCCAGCAGCTTGGGGAGTCAGGGTGCGGAAAATTCACCCCTCCACTTT.

The rearrangement joins TRBV3-1 to TRBJ2-5; the D is unclear. Deletions cut 0 bases from V and 1 base from J, with 15 bases between. The CDR3 is 17 amino acids. Looked up from germline, CDR1 is LGHDT and CDR2 is YNNKEL (reference sequence). CDR3 loop: CASSQDYGTDLQETQYF. In DNA form, the CDR3 reads TGTGCCAGCAGCCAAGATTACGGCACAGACCTCCAAGAGACCCAGTACTTC.

V is TRBV7-9 and J is TRBJ2-6; no definite D call. This CDR3 comprises 17 residues. Deletions cut 3 bases from V and 4 bases from J, with 16 bases between. Germline CDR1 reads SEHNR; CDR2 reads FQNEAQ (reference sequence). The CDR3 nucleotides read TGTGCCAGCAGCTTTAGTGAGCTCCAGACCGGGGCCAACGTCCTGACTTTC. It codes for CASSFSELQTGANVLTF.

This clonotype appeared a few times. This rearrangement joins TRBV12-3 or TRBV12-4 to TRBJ1-2; D gene uncertain. The CDR3 is 11 amino acids. Between the trimmed V and J ends, which lost 6 bases and 7 bases, there was a span of 9 bases. The CDR3 reads CASSYLRGYTF. CDR3 nucleotide sequence: TGTGCCAGCAGCTACCTTCGTGGCTACACCTTC.

This clonotype was observed at least ten times. V usage is TRBV27 and J usage is TRBJ2-3; 7 positions match TRBD1. The germline V gene has CDR1 MNHEY and CDR2 SMNVEV (reference sequence). The V gene end was trimmed by 6 bases and the J gene end by 0 bases; junction bases not matched to a gene: 6. The CDR3 runs to 15 residues. The CDR3, as DNA: TGTGCCAGCAGAAGACAGGGATTTAGCACAGATACGCAGTATTTT. The encoded protein is CASRRQGFSTDTQYF.

The CDR3: CASPPNQQGWDTQYF. The CDR3 DNA reads as TGTGCCAGCCCTCCCAACCAACAGGGTTGGGATACGCAGTATTTT. This chain connects TRBV28 to TRBJ2-3; TRBD1 might be the D (6 bases). Germline V gene sequence: CDR1 MDHEN, CDR2 SYDVKM. The CDR3 extends over 15 amino acids. V was shortened by 8 bases and J by 6 bases, with 21 bases between the two germline ends.